This TCR beta chain was identified in a study of blood T cell repertoires in COVID-19. Assay: immunoSEQ multiplex PCR; the TCRdb copy retains only in-frame clones and omits some. The repertoire holds some 40,000 clones, with 88% as singletons. V shed 6 bases, J shed 9 bases, and the junction held 10 bases outside the gene matches. This CDR3 region has 15 residues. Germline V CDR1 and CDR2: MNHEY, SVGAGI. The source material was peripheral blood. The receptor was isolated from a human donor in a cohort sampled during active COVID-19. V usage is TRBV6-5 and J usage is TRBJ1-6; 8 positions match TRBD1. This CDR3 is CASSLVGQGISPLHF. The DNA of the CDR3 is TGTGCCAGCAGCCTTGTTGGACAGGGTATTTCACCCCTCCACTTT.